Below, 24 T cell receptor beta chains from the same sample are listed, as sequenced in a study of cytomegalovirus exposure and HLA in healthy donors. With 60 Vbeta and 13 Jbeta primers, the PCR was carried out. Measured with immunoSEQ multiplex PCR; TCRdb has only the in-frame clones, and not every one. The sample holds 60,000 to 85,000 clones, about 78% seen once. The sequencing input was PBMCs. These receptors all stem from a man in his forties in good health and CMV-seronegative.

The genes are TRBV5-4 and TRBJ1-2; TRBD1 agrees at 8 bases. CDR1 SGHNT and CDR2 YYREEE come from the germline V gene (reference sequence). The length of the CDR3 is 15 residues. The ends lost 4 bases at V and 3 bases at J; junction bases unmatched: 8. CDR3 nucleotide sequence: TGTGCCAGCAGCGAGGGACAGGCGACTTACTATGGCTACACCTTC. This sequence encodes CASSEGQATYYGYTF.

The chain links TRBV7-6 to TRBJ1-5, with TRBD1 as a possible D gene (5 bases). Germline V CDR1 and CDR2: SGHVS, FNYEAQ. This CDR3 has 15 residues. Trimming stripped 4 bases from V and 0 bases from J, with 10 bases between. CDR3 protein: CASSYDRHSNQPQHF. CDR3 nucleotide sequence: TGTGCCAGCAGCTACGACAGACATAGCAATCAGCCCCAGCATTTT. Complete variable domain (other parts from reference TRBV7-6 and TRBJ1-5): GAGVSQSPRYKVTKRGQDVALRCDPISGHVSLYWYRQALGQGPEFLTYFNYEAQQDKSGLPNDRFSAERPEGSISTLTIQRTEQRDSAMYRCASSYDRHSNQPQHFGDGTRLSIL.

CDR3 region: CSATSGRALNIQYF. DNA for the CDR3: TGCAGCGCAACCAGCGGGAGGGCCTTAAACATTCAGTACTTC. The chain links TRBV29-1 to TRBJ2-4; 10 bases align to TRBD2. This CDR3 region has 14 residues. The germline gives CDR1 SQVTM, CDR2 ANQGSEA. V was pared by 7 bases and J by 6 bases, with 9 bases of the junction left unmatched.

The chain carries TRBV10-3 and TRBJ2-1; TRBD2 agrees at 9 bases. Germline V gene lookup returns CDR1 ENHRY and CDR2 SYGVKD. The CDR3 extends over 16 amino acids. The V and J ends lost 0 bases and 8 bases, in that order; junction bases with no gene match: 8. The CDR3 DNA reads TGTGCCATCAGTGAGTCAGGCGGCGGGAGGGGAGATGAGCAGTTCTTC. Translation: CAISESGGGRGDEQFF.

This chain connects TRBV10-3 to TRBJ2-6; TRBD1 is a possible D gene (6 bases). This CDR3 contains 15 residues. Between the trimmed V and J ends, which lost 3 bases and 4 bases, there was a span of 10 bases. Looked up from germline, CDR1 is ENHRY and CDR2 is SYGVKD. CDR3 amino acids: CAISEQGDGANVLTF. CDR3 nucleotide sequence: TGTGCCATCAGTGAACAGGGAGACGGGGCCAACGTCCTGACTTTC.

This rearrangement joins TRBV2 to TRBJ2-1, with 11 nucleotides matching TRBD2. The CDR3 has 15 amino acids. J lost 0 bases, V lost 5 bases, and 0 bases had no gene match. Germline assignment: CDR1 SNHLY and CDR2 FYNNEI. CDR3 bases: TGTGCCAGCAGTACTAGCGGGAGCTCCTACAATGAGCAGTTCTTC. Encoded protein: CASSTSGSSYNEQFF.

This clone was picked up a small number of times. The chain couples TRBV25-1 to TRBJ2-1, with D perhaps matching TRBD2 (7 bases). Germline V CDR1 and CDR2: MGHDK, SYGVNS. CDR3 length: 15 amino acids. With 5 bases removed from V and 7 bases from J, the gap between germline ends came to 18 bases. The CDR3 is CASSSGGGESNEQFF. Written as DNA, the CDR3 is TGTGCCAGCAGTTCCGGAGGGGGGGAGTCGAATGAGCAGTTCTTC.

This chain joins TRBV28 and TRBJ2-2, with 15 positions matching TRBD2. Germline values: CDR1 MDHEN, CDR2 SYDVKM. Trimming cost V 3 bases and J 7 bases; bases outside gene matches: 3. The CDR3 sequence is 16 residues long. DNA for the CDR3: TGTGCCAGCAGTTTGGGACTAGCGGGAGGTATCGGGGAGCTGTTTTTT. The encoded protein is CASSLGLAGGIGELFF.

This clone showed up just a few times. Here the CDR3 DNA reads TGTGCCAGCAGTTTAGGACTAGGGGGGGGGATTAATCAGCCCCAGCATTTT. This sequence encodes CASSLGLGGGINQPQHF. The chain joins TRBV27 to TRBJ1-5; D possibly corresponds to TRBD1 (6 bases). The CDR3 length is 17 residues. V was trimmed by 2 bases and J by 4 bases, leaving 18 bases between them. Germline-derived CDR1 and CDR2 are MNHEY and SMNVEV (reference sequence).

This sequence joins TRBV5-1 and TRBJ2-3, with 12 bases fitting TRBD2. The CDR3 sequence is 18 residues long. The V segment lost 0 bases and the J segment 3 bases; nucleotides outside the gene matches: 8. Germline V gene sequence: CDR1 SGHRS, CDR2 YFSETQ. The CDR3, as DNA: TGCGCCAGCAGCTTGGCCTTAGGACTAGCGGGGATTACAGATACGCAGTATTTT. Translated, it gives CASSLALGLAGITDTQYF.

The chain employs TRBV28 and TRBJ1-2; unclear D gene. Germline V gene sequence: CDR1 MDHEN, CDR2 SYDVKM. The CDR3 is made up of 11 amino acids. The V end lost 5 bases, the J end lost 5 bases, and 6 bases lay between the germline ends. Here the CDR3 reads CASSPEYGYTF. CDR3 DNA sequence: TGTGCCAGCAGTCCCGAGTATGGCTACACCTTC.

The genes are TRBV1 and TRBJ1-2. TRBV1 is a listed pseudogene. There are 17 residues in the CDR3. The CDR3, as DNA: TGCACCAGCAGCCAAGGGGGGGCGGGGAGGGCGGACTATGGCTACACCTTC. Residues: CTSSQGGAGRADYGYTF.

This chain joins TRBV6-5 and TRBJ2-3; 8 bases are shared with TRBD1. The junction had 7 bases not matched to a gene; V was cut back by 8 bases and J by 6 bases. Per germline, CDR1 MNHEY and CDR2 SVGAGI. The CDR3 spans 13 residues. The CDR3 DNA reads TGTGCCAGCGAAACCACAGGGGGGGATACGCAGTATTTT. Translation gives CASETTGGDTQYF.

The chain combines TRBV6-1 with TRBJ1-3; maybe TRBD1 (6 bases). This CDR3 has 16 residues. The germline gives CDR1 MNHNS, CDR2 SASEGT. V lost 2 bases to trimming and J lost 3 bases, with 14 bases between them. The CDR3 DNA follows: TGTGCCAGCAGTGAAACGGGCACAGGGTATGGAAACACCATATATTTT. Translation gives CASSETGTGYGNTIYF.

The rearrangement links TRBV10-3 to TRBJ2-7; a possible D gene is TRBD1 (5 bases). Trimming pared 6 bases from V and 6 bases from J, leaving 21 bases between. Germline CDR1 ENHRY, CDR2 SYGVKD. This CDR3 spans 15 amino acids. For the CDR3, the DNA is TGTGCCATCAGGAAAGTAGGGGCGCTTCAAAGCGAGCAGTACTTC. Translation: CAIRKVGALQSEQYF.

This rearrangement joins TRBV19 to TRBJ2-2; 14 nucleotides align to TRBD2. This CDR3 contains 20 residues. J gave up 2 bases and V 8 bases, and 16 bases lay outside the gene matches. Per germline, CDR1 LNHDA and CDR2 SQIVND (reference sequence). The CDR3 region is CASQKPTGLAGDGNTGELFF. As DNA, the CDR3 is TGTGCCAGTCAAAAACCCACGGGACTAGCGGGAGATGGTAACACCGGGGAGCTGTTTTTT.

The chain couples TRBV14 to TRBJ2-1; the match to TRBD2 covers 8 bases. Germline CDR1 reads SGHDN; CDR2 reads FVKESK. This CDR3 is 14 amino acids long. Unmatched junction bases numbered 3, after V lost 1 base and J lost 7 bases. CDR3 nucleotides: TGTGCCAGCAGCCAAGTGGGCGGGAGGAATGAGCAGTTCTTC. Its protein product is CASSQVGGRNEQFF.

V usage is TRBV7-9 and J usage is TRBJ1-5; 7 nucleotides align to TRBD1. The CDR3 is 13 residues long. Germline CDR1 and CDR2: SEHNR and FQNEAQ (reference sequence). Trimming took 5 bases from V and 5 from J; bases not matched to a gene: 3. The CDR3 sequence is CASSATGDQPQHF. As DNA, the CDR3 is TGTGCCAGCAGCGCTACAGGGGATCAGCCCCAGCATTTT. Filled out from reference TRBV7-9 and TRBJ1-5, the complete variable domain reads DTGVSQNPRHKITKRGQNVTFRCDPISEHNRLYWYRQTLGQGPEFLTYFQNEAQLEKSRLLSDRFSAERPKGSFSTLEIQRTEQGDSAMYLCASSATGDQPQHFGDGTRLSIL.

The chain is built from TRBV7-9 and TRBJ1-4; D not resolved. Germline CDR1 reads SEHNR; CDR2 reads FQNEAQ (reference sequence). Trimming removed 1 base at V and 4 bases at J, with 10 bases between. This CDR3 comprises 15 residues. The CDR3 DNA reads TGTGCCAGCAGCTTAGAACTCCGATTTAATGAAAAACTGTTTTTT. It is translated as CASSLELRFNEKLFF.

The CDR3 DNA follows: TGTGCCATCAGTGACACAGGGGTCTACGAGCAGTACTTC. This gives the protein CAISDTGVYEQYF. The rearrangement uses TRBV10-3 and TRBJ2-7, with 7 bases matching TRBD1. The CDR3 runs 13 residues. The junction had 2 bases not matched to a gene; V was cut back by 3 bases and J by 3 bases. Germline V gene lookup returns CDR1 ENHRY and CDR2 SYGVKD.

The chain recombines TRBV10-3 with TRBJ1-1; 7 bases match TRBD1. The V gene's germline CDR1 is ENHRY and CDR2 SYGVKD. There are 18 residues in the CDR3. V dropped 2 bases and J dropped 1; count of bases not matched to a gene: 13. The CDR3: CAISERAGTVTSNTEAFF. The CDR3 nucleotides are TGTGCCATCAGTGAGCGGGCTGGGACAGTCACCTCGAACACTGAAGCTTTCTTT.

CDR3 sequence: CASSAQGQGAGSGAYEQYF. CDR3 nucleotides: TGTGCCAGCAGCGCCCAGGGACAGGGGGCGGGTAGCGGAGCTTACGAGCAGTACTTC. The chain couples TRBV27 to TRBJ2-7; TRBD1 aligns across 12 bases. The CDR3 spans 19 residues. The V and J ends lost 6 bases and 4 bases, in that order; junction bases with no gene match: 19. From germline, CDR1 is MNHEY and CDR2 SMNVEV (reference sequence).

In DNA form, the CDR3 reads TGTGCCAGCATAAGACTAGCGGGTTACACCGGGGAGCTGTTTTTT. Its translation is CASIRLAGYTGELFF. V is TRBV2 and J is TRBJ2-2, with 10 bases that match TRBD2. The CDR3 runs to 15 residues. Germline-derived CDR1 and CDR2 are SNHLY and FYNNEI. J was trimmed by 3 bases and V by 7 bases; bases with no gene match: 5.

The CDR3 DNA reads TGTGCCAGCAGCGATCTTGCTCCCTCCAAAAGCGGTGAAGCTTTCTTT. Translated: CASSDLAPSKSGEAFF. The chain carries TRBV28 and TRBJ1-1; D gene uncertain. Trimming pared 6 bases from V and 7 bases from J, leaving 24 bases between. The CDR3 totals 16 residues. CDR1 and CDR2 (germline): MDHEN, SYDVKM.